The 27 T cell receptor beta chains in this list originate from one sample, sequenced in a study of OX40 agonist ivuxolimab in advanced cancers. Generated by immunoSEQ multiplex PCR, the TCRdb table keeps only in-frame clones and is missing some. The sample includes some 68,000 clones, approximately 90% of them seen just once. The sample in question was CD4+ or CD8+ T cells sorted from blood, obtained in a trial of the OX40 agonist ivuxolimab. The receptors stem from an adult with an advanced solid tumor such as melanoma, head and neck, liver or kidney cancer.

This clone appeared a few times. The chain combines TRBV2 with TRBJ1-6; D not resolved. V lost 7 bases and J lost 5, with 15 bases in between. Germline V gene data show CDR1 as SNHLY and CDR2 as FYNNEI. This CDR3 has 15 residues. The CDR3 sequence: CASIFRGYNNSPLHF. The CDR3 bases are TGTGCCAGCATCTTTCGGGGTTACAATAATTCACCCCTCCACTTT.

The chain recombines TRBV18 with TRBJ2-5, with D hard to call. V was clipped by 3 bases and J by 0 bases, with 2 bases between them. Germline-derived CDR1 and CDR2 are KGHSH and LQKENI. The CDR3 totals 12 residues. CDR3 amino acids: CASSPDQETQYF. The CDR3 DNA reads TGTGCCAGCTCACCGGACCAAGAGACCCAGTACTTC. Based on the CDR3 plus reference TRBV18 and TRBJ2-5, the full variable domain is NAGVMQNPRHLVRRRGQEARLRCSPMKGHSHVYWYRQLPEEGLKFMVYLQKENIIDESGMPKERFSAEFPKEGPSILRIQQVVRGDSAAYFCASSPDQETQYFGPGTRLLVL.

Of note for this clone: Other nucleotide sequences in the sample specify the same CDR3. The V and J genes are TRBV5-1 and TRBJ2-2; no clear D gene. Trimming pared 0 bases from V and 0 bases from J, leaving 3 bases between. The germline V gene has CDR1 SGHRS and CDR2 YFSETQ. CDR3 size: 14 residues. The CDR3 reads CASSLGTNTGELFF. DNA for the CDR3: TGCGCCAGCAGCTTGGGTACGAACACCGGGGAGCTGTTTTTT.

This clone was counted only a few times. The chain is built from TRBV27 and TRBJ1-2; unclear D gene. The germline gives CDR1 MNHEY, CDR2 SMNVEV (reference sequence). The V end was cut by 6 bases, the J end by 6 bases, with 2 bases between. CDR3 size: 9 residues. The CDR3 here is CASRDGYTF. The CDR3 DNA sequence: TGTGCCAGCAGGGATGGCTACACCTTC.

DNA of the CDR3: TGTGCCAGCAGCTTAGGTGGGAGGGCCGCAGAGACCCAGTACTTC. Encoded protein: CASSLGGRAAETQYF. V is TRBV7-9 and J is TRBJ2-5; 7 bases align to TRBD2. This CDR3 region has 15 residues. Trimming at V came to 1 base and at J to 4 bases, leaving 6 bases not matched to a gene. Per germline, CDR1 SEHNR and CDR2 FQNEAQ (reference sequence). The full variable domain, completed using reference TRBV7-9 and TRBJ2-5, is DTGVSQNPRHKITKRGQNVTFRCDPISEHNRLYWYRQTLGQGPEFLTYFQNEAQLEKSRLLSDRFSAERPKGSFSTLEIQRTEQGDSAMYLCASSLGGRAAETQYFGPGTRLLVL.

The chain has TRBV7-8 and TRBJ1-6; 11 nucleotides match TRBD1. The germline V gene has CDR1 SGHVS and CDR2 FQNEAQ. The ends lost 4 bases at V and 8 bases at J; junction bases unmatched: 1. CDR3 length equals 14 residues. The CDR3 DNA reads TGTGCCAGCAGCTCGGGACAGGGGGATTCACCCCTCCACTTT. It codes for CASSSGQGDSPLHF.

The chain links TRBV5-3 to TRBJ2-1; D remains unclear. TRBV5-3 is placed among ORFs of uncertain function. Trimming removed 7 bases from V and 0 bases from J, with 8 bases in between. CDR3 length equals 13 residues. The CDR3 coding sequence is TGTGCCAGAGAGTCCTGCTCCTACAATGAGCAGTTCTTC. It translates to CARESCSYNEQFF.

The gene calls are TRBV4-1 and TRBJ2-7; D may be TRBD1 or TRBD2 (5 bases each). This CDR3 contains 15 residues. Trimming pared 0 bases from V and 6 bases from J, leaving 15 bases between. Germline values: CDR1 MGHRA, CDR2 YSYEKL. The CDR3 sequence is CASSQDEKYGTEQYF. CDR3 sequence (DNA): TGCGCCAGCAGCCAAGATGAGAAGTACGGGACCGAGCAGTACTTC.

The chain couples TRBV19 to TRBJ1-1; D ambiguous. Germline-derived CDR1 and CDR2 are LNHDA and SQIVND (reference sequence). V lost 7 bases to trimming and J lost 5 bases, with 8 bases between them. CDR3 length: 11 residues. The CDR3 sequence is CASTSRTEAFF. CDR3 coding DNA: TGTGCCAGTACCTCCCGGACTGAAGCTTTCTTT.

The DNA of the CDR3 is TGTGCCAGTAGAGCCCTGACAGGGCTCACGAACACCGGGGAGCTGTTTTTT. Translating gives CASRALTGLTNTGELFF. The V call is TRBV19, the J call TRBJ2-2, with 7 bases that match TRBD1. The germline V gene encodes CDR1 LNHDA and CDR2 SQIVND (reference sequence). CDR3 length equals 17 residues. The trim removed 6 bases at V and 0 bases at J, leaving 10 bases unmatched.

The chain recombines TRBV7-8 with TRBJ1-2, with D perhaps TRBD1 (6 bases). The V and J ends lost 5 bases and 2 bases respectively, with 18 bases between them. This CDR3 has 16 amino acids. The germline CDR1 and CDR2 sequences are SGHVS and FQNEAQ. CDR3 DNA: TGTGCCAGCAGCACCCAGTCGGGGGGGCGGAACTATGGCTACACCTTC. Its protein is CASSTQSGGRNYGYTF.

This clone was seen only a few times. V is TRBV6-1 and J is TRBJ2-3; no reliable D call. CDR3 length: 14 residues. Trimming shortened V by 10 bases and J by 1 base, and 15 bases separated the two germline ends. CDR1 MNHNS and CDR2 SASEGT come from the germline V gene. The CDR3 DNA is TGTGCCACCGAGCTGGCTAGTGGCACAGATACGCAGTATTTT. As protein: CATELASGTDTQYF.

The V gene is TRBV5-1, the J gene TRBJ2-3; 10 bases match TRBD1. The germline gives CDR1 SGHRS, CDR2 YFSETQ. Trimming at V came to 3 bases and at J to 6 bases, leaving 10 bases not matched to a gene. The CDR3 extends over 16 amino acids. The CDR3 sequence: CASSYTTGGVWDTQYF. Written as DNA, the CDR3 is TGCGCCAGCAGCTACACGACAGGGGGCGTGTGGGATACGCAGTATTTT.

The genes are TRBV11-2 and TRBJ1-3; D is undetermined. The CDR3 length is 15 residues. V lost 2 bases and J 0 bases, leaving 8 bases between the germline ends. Germline V gives CDR1 SGHAT, CDR2 FQNNGV. The CDR3 region has the DNA TGTGCCAGCAGCTTATCCGTTTACTCTGGAAACACCATATATTTT. Translating gives CASSLSVYSGNTIYF. The full variable domain, rest sourced from reference TRBV11-2 and TRBJ1-3, is EAGVAQSPRYKIIEKRQSVAFWCNPISGHATLYWYQQILGQGPKLLIQFQNNGVVDDSQLPKDRFSAERLKGVDSTLKIQPAKLEDSAVYLCASSLSVYSGNTIYFGEGSWLTVV.

The V gene is TRBV5-1, the J gene TRBJ2-3; D unclear. Deletions cut 2 bases from V and 0 bases from J, with 7 bases between. CDR3 size: 14 residues. Germline V gene sequence: CDR1 SGHRS, CDR2 YFSETQ. CDR3 protein: CASSLLASTDTQYF. In nucleotides, the CDR3 is TGCGCCAGCAGCTTATTGGCTAGCACAGATACGCAGTATTTT.

The rearrangement links TRBV5-5 to TRBJ2-7; no reliable D call. The CDR3 is 15 amino acids. V lost 3 bases and J 3 bases, leaving 16 bases between the germline ends. Germline CDR1 is SGHKS and CDR2 is YYEKEE (reference sequence). DNA of the CDR3: TGTGCCAGCAGCTACGGCCCCCAAAGGGACTACGAGCAGTACTTC. Translation gives CASSYGPQRDYEQYF.

V usage is TRBV5-4 and J usage is TRBJ1-2, with D possibly TRBD1 on 6 matching bases. The CDR3 consists of 13 residues. In germline, CDR1 is SGHNT, CDR2 YYREEE (reference sequence). Trimming shortened V by 1 base and J by 4 bases, and 8 bases separated the two germline ends. The DNA of the CDR3 is TGTGCCAGCAGCTTGTACAGGGTCTATGGCTACACCTTC. Translation gives CASSLYRVYGYTF.

The gene calls are TRBV6-1 and TRBJ1-2; D might be TRBD1 (5 bases). The V end lost 4 bases, the J end lost 4 bases, and 16 bases lay between the germline ends. CDR3 length: 15 residues. The germline CDR1 and CDR2 sequences are MNHNS and SASEGT. In nucleotides, the CDR3 is TGTGCCAGCAGTGCCATCCAGGGAGCCTTCTATGGCTACACCTTC. Its translation: CASSAIQGAFYGYTF.

J is TRBJ2-5 and V is TRBV6-5; D uncertain. Trimming left V 5 bases short and J 5 bases short, with 9 bases between. Germline V CDR1 and CDR2: MNHEY, SVGAGI. The CDR3 loop spans 12 amino acids. CDR3 bases: TGTGCCAGCAGTCCTCTTGGGGAGACCCAGTACTTC. The encoded protein is CASSPLGETQYF.

The chain links TRBV6-1 to TRBJ1-2; 7 nucleotides match TRBD1. V lost 0 bases and J lost 4; bases outside the gene matches: 5. The germline gives CDR1 MNHNS, CDR2 SASEGT. The CDR3 length is 15 residues. CDR3 nucleotide sequence: TGTGCCAGCAGTGAAGCGAGCAGGGGGAGCTATGGCTACACCTTC. It codes for CASSEASRGSYGYTF.

The V call is TRBV5-5, the J call TRBJ1-2; D may be TRBD1 (5 bases). Trimming took 1 base from V and 8 from J, leaving 18 bases between them. CDR3 size: 15 residues. Germline V gene lookup returns CDR1 SGHKS and CDR2 YYEKEE (reference sequence). CDR3 in DNA: TGTGCCAGCAGCTTGCTTTGGGAGGGGACCGGGGGCTACACCTTC. This sequence encodes CASSLLWEGTGGYTF.

The chain has TRBV27 and TRBJ2-3, with unresolved D. Trimming took 8 bases from V and 6 from J, leaving 9 bases between them. The CDR3 runs 11 residues. From germline, CDR1 is MNHEY and CDR2 SMNVEV (reference sequence). The CDR3 loop reads CASGSLDTQYF. DNA of the CDR3: TGTGCCAGCGGATCCTTGGATACGCAGTATTTT.

The J gene is TRBJ2-1, the V gene TRBV7-3; D possibly corresponds to TRBD1 (6 bases). The CDR3 runs to 15 residues. From germline, CDR1 is SGHTA and CDR2 FQGTGA. Trimming took off 5 bases at V and 1 base at J, with 12 bases between the two ends. CDR3 DNA sequence: TGTGCCAGCAGCCAACAGGGTGGTTCCTACAATGAGCAGTTCTTC. This sequence encodes CASSQQGGSYNEQFF. Complete variable domain (other parts from reference TRBV7-3 and TRBJ2-1): GAGVSQTPSNKVTEKGKYVELRCDPISGHTALYWYRQSLGQGPEFLIYFQGTGAADDSGLPNDRFFAVRPEGSVSTLKIQRTERGDSAVYLCASSQQGGSYNEQFFGPGTRLTVL.

The genes are TRBV11-3 and TRBJ2-1, with 7 bases identical to TRBD2. Germline lookup yields CDR1 SGHNT and CDR2 YENEEA. The junction had 12 bases not matched to a gene; V was cut back by 3 bases and J by 1 base. The CDR3 spans 18 residues. CDR3 DNA: TGTGCCAGCAGCTTTGGGGCGGGTCGGGGGGAATCCTACAATGAGCAGTTCTTC. This sequence encodes CASSFGAGRGESYNEQFF. Combining the CDR3 with reference TRBV11-3 and TRBJ2-1 gives the whole variable domain EAGVVQSPRYKIIEKKQPVAFWCNPISGHNTLYWYLQNLGQGPELLIRYENEEAVDDSQLPKDRFSAERLKGVDSTLKIQPAELGDSAVYLCASSFGAGRGESYNEQFFGPGTRLTVL.

J is TRBJ2-2 and V is TRBV19; a weak D match, TRBD2 (5 bases). CDR1 and CDR2 (germline): LNHDA, SQIVND (reference sequence). The germline V and J ends were trimmed by 4 bases and 5 bases, with 11 bases remaining between them. The CDR3 consists of 14 residues. CDR3 DNA: TGTGCCAGTAGTAAAGGCGGCGGGACCGGGGAGCTGTTTTTT. Translation: CASSKGGGTGELFF.

The V and J genes are TRBV6-5 and TRBJ2-7, with a weak D call TRBD2 (5 bases). V lost 0 bases and J lost 4, with 10 bases in between. The germline CDR1 and CDR2 sequences are MNHEY and SVGAGI. The CDR3 sequence is 14 residues long. CDR3 in amino acids: CASSYSVTGYEQYF. The CDR3 nucleotides read TGTGCCAGCAGTTACTCGGTTACGGGGTACGAGCAGTACTTC.

The V gene is TRBV5-6, the J gene TRBJ2-7, with 7 bases that match TRBD1. This CDR3 is built from 14 residues. CDR1 and CDR2 (germline): SGHDT, YYEEEE. V trimming: 3 bases; J trimming: 2 bases; junction bases outside the gene matches: 5. The CDR3 here is CASSWDRVTYEQYF. The CDR3 region has the DNA TGTGCCAGCAGCTGGGACAGAGTTACCTACGAGCAGTACTTC.